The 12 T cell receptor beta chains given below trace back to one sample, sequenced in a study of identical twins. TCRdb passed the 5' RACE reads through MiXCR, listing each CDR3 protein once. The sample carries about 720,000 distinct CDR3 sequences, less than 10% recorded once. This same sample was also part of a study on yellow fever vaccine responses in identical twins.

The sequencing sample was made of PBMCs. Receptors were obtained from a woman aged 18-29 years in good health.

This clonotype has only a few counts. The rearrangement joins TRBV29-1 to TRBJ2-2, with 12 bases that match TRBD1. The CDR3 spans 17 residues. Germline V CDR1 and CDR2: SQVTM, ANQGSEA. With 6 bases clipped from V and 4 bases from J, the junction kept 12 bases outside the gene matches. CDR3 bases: TGCAGCGTGGGACAGGGGGCGTTATCTTTCTCCACCGGGGAGCTGTTTTTT. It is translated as CSVGQGALSFSTGELFF.

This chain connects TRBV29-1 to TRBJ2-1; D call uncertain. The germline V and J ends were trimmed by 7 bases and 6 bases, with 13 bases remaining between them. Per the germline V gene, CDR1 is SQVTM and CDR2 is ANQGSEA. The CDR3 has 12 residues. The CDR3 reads CSALNTVNEQFF. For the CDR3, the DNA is TGCAGCGCCTTAAATACTGTCAATGAGCAGTTCTTC.

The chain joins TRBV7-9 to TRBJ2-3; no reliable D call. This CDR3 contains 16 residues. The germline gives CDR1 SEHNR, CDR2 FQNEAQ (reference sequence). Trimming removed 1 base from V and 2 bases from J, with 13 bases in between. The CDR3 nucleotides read TGTGCCAGCAGCTTAGGTGGTCTGCACACCACAGATACGCAGTATTTT. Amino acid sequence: CASSLGGLHTTDTQYF.

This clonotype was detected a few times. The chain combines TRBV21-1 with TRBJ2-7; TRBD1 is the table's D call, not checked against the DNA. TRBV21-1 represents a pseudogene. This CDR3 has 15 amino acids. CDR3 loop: CASSKNGPGAYEQYF. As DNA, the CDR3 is TGTGCCAGCAGCAAAAACGGCCCAGGGGCCTACGAGCAGTACTTC.

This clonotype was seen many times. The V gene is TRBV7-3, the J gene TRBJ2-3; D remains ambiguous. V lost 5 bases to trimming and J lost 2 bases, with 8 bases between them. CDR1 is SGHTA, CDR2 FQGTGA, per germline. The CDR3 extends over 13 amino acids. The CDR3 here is CASSPRLTDTQYF. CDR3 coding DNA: TGTGCCAGCAGCCCAAGACTCACAGATACGCAGTATTTT.

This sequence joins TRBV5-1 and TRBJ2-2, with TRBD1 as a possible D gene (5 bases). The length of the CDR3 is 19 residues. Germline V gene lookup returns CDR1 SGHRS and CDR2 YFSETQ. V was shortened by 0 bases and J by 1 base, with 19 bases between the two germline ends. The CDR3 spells CASSLGQLRQNQNTGELFF. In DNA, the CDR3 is TGCGCCAGCAGCTTGGGCCAGCTCCGACAGAACCAGAACACCGGGGAGCTGTTTTTT.

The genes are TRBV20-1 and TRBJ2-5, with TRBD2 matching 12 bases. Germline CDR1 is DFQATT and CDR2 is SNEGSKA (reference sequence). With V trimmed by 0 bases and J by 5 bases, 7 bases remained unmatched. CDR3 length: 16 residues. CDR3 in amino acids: CSARDLTSGRRETQYF. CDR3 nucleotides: TGCAGTGCTAGAGATCTTACTAGCGGGAGGAGGGAGACCCAGTACTTC.

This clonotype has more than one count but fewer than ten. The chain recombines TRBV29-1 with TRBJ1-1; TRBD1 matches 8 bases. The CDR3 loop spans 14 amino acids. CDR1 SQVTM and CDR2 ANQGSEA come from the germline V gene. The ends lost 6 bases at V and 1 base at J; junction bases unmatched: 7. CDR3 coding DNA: TGCAGCGTCCTCCGGACAGGGCGGAACACTGAAGCTTTCTTT. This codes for CSVLRTGRNTEAFF.

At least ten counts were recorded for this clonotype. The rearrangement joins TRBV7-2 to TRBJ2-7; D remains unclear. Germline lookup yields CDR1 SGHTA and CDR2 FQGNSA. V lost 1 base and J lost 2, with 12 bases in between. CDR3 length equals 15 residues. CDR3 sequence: CASSLGIAAAYEQYF. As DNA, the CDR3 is TGTGCCAGCAGCTTAGGTATTGCGGCAGCCTACGAGCAGTACTTC.

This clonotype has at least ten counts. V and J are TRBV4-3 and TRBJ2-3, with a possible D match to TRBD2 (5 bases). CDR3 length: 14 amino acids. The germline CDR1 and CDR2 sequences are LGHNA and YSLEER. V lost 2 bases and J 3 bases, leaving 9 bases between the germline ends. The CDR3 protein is CASSQSGLTDTQYF. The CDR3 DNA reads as TGCGCCAGCAGCCAAAGCGGCTTGACAGATACGCAGTATTTT.

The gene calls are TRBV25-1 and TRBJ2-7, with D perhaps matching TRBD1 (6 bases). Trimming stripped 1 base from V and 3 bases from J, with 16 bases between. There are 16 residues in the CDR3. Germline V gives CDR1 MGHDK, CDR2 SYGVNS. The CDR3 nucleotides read TGTGCCAGCAGTGAATCGAGTATTGGGACACTCTACGAGCAGTACTTC. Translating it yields CASSESSIGTLYEQYF.

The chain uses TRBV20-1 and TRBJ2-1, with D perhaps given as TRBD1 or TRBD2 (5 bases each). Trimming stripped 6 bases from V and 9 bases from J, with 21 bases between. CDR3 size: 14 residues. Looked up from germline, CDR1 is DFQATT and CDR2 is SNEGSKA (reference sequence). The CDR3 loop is CSARDSRIGGEQFF. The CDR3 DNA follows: TGCAGTGCCCGAGACAGTCGTATCGGAGGTGAGCAGTTCTTC.